This passage covers 21 T cell receptor beta chains from one sample sequenced in a study of T cells in Graves' hyperthyroidism and ophthalmopathy. RNA transcripts gave rise to amplified TCR beta CDR3 regions. The HTBI primer set was used in a first-round RT-PCR of the TCR CDR3. MiXCR, applied by TCRdb to the multiplex PCR reads, yields one record per CDR3 protein. In the table there are about 580,000 distinct CDR3 sequences, over 11% of which are singletons. The sequencing sample was made of blood. The receptors were sampled from a woman in her twenties or thirties with Graves' hyperthyroidism that later progressed to Graves' ophthalmopathy.

This clonotype appeared many times. The chain has TRBV11-2 and TRBJ2-5, with D tentatively TRBD1 (5 bases). V was pared by 5 bases and J by 0 bases, with 7 bases between. CDR1 is SGHAT, CDR2 FQNNGV, per germline. The CDR3 contains 13 residues. CDR3 protein: CASSIRDQETQYF. The CDR3 nucleotides are TGTGCCAGCAGCATCAGGGACCAAGAGACCCAGTACTTC.

This clonotype was counted at least ten times. The chain joins TRBV7-3 to TRBJ2-3; the D is unclear. Trimming removed 2 bases at V and 3 bases at J, with 12 bases between. Germline lookup yields CDR1 SGHTA and CDR2 FQGTGA. The CDR3 contains 15 residues. The CDR3 spells CASSLDPAMTDTQYF. The CDR3 DNA sequence: TGTGCCAGCAGCTTAGACCCAGCGATGACAGATACGCAGTATTTT.

In its sample, this clonotype was seen a few times. One end of the junction varies from germline; a read error may be responsible. This sequence joins TRBV6-2 or TRBV6-3 and TRBJ1-2; weak D call: TRBD1 (6 bases). Germline CDR1 MNHEY, CDR2 SVGEGT. The CDR3 covers 16 residues. CDR3: CTSSYTLTGDTYGYTF. DNA for the CDR3: TGTACCAGCAGTTACACCCTGACAGGCGACACCTATGGCTACACCTTC.

The table lists this clonotype with a count of one. The chain employs TRBV4-3 and TRBJ2-2; D gene ambiguous. V was cut by 0 bases and J by 7 bases, with 6 bases left in between. This CDR3 region has 13 residues. Germline loops: CDR1 LGHNA, CDR2 YSLEER. The CDR3 loop reads CASSQEFGGELFF. As DNA, the CDR3 is TGCGCCAGCAGCCAAGAGTTCGGCGGGGAGCTGTTTTTT.

V gene TRBV27 combines with J gene TRBJ2-1; tentatively, D is TRBD2 (5 bases). The ends were cut back, 5 bases at V and 10 bases at J, with 12 bases in the middle. CDR1 and CDR2 (germline): MNHEY, SMNVEV (reference sequence). The CDR3 consists of 12 residues. DNA of the CDR3: TGTGCCAGCAGTCCCAACGGCGGGGAGCAGTTCTTC. As protein: CASSPNGGEQFF.

This sequence joins TRBV5-1 and TRBJ2-4; 8 bases are shared with TRBD2. With 3 bases clipped from V and 1 base from J, the junction kept 15 bases outside the gene matches. Germline loops: CDR1 SGHRS, CDR2 YFSETQ. This CDR3 spans 19 amino acids. Here the CDR3 reads CASSSPGLGGPDAKNIQYF. Written as DNA, the CDR3 is TGCGCCAGCAGCTCACCGGGACTAGGTGGCCCGGATGCCAAAAACATTCAGTACTTC. Complete variable domain (other parts from reference TRBV5-1 and TRBJ2-4): KAGVTQTPRYLIKTRGQQVTLSCSPISGHRSVSWYQQTPGQGLQFLFEYFSETQRNKGNFPGRFSGRQFSNSRSEMNVSTLELGDSALYLCASSSPGLGGPDAKNIQYFGAGTRLSVL.

The CDR3 spells CASKFQERTGELFF. CDR3 nucleotides: TGTGCCAGCAAATTCCAGGAGCGCACCGGGGAGCTGTTTTTT. V usage is TRBV6-1 and J usage is TRBJ2-2; D uncertain. Germline loops: CDR1 MNHNS, CDR2 SASEGT. Trimming pared 7 bases from V and 4 bases from J, leaving 13 bases between. The CDR3 totals 14 residues.

This clonotype was detected only a few times. The gene calls are TRBV7-3 and TRBJ2-5; the match to TRBD1 covers 12 bases. The CDR3 has 16 amino acids. V gave up 5 bases and J gave up 4 bases; unmatched junction bases: 8. The germline CDR1 and CDR2 sequences are SGHTA and FQGTGA. CDR3 sequence (DNA): TGTGCCAGCAGCGTTTCCGGGACAGGGGGCTCAGAGACCCAGTACTTC. This codes for CASSVSGTGGSETQYF.

A remark on this clonotype: In this CDR3 the conserved last residue, phenylalanine or tryptophan, is missing, so a read error is likely. The chain recombines TRBV28 with TRBJ1-1; D is unclear. The CDR3 sequence is 13 residues long. Germline CDR1 is MDHEN and CDR2 is SYDVKM. Trimming left V 5 bases short and J 5 bases short, with 12 bases between. Here the CDR3 reads CASSAFSGTEAFL. CDR3 nucleotides: TGTGCCAGCAGTGCCTTCAGTGGGACTGAAGCTTTCCTT.

This clonotype was found a few times. The chain is built from TRBV25-1 and TRBJ2-5; perhaps TRBD2 as D (5 bases). V dropped 2 bases and J dropped 1 base, with 8 bases sitting between them. This CDR3 comprises 14 residues. The V gene's germline CDR1 is MGHDK and CDR2 SYGVNS. CDR3 nucleotide sequence: TGTGCCAGCAGTGAAACTCTAGCCCAAGAGACCCAGTACTTC. Amino acids: CASSETLAQETQYF.

This clonotype appeared many times. The chain uses TRBV6-2 or TRBV6-3 and TRBJ1-2, with D unclear. The CDR3 runs to 12 residues. Germline V CDR1 and CDR2: MNHEY, SVGEGT. V was cut by 6 bases and J by 5 bases, with 10 bases left in between. CDR3 sequence reads: CASRPALYGYTF. CDR3 DNA: TGTGCCAGCAGGCCCGCCCTTTATGGCTACACCTTC.

This clonotype occurred many times. The genes are TRBV6-1 and TRBJ2-7; 8 bases fit TRBD2. The germline CDR1 and CDR2 sequences are MNHNS and SASEGT. The CDR3 is 15 residues long. The J segment lost 3 bases and the V segment lost 8 bases, leaving 12 bases of the junction unmatched. CDR3 nucleotide sequence: TGTGCCAGCGAAGAATTAGCGGGGATGGTCTACGAGCAGTACTTC. This codes for CASEELAGMVYEQYF.

There are many counts of this clonotype. The chain combines TRBV27 with TRBJ2-1, with D perhaps given as TRBD1 or TRBD2 (5 bases each). V dropped 10 bases and J dropped 0 bases, with 13 bases sitting between them. This CDR3 region has 14 residues. The germline CDR1 and CDR2 sequences are MNHEY and SMNVEV (reference sequence). The CDR3 DNA sequence: TGTGCCACCGCCGGGGCTGACTCCTACAATGAGCAGTTCTTC. It codes for CATAGADSYNEQFF.

The rearrangement uses TRBV6-2 or TRBV6-3 and TRBJ1-1, with D hard to call. V lost 0 bases and J lost 0, with 11 bases in between. Germline CDR1 and CDR2: MNHEY and SVGEGT. The CDR3 has 16 residues. CDR3 DNA: TGTGCCAGCAGTTACTCCTTGAGTGGGGTGAACACTGAAGCTTTCTTT. Its translation is CASSYSLSGVNTEAFF.

This clonotype has ten or more counts. The chain links TRBV6-2 or TRBV6-3 to TRBJ2-2, with D possibly being TRBD1 or TRBD2 (6 bases each). V was pared by 2 bases and J by 4 bases, with 11 bases between. The CDR3 sequence is 15 residues long. Germline V gene sequence: CDR1 MNHEY, CDR2 SVGEGT. The CDR3 DNA reads TGTGCCAGCAGTTACCGGGGGCTGGGCACCGGGGAGCTGTTTTTT. Translated: CASSYRGLGTGELFF.

This clonotype was found many times. The J gene is TRBJ2-7, the V gene TRBV18, with D tentatively TRBD1 (6 bases). The V gene's germline CDR1 is KGHSH and CDR2 LQKENI. The CDR3 loop spans 16 amino acids. The ends were cut back, 2 bases at V and 4 bases at J, with 18 bases in the middle. Here the CDR3 reads CASSPSGNRANYEQYF. CDR3 coding DNA: TGTGCCAGCTCACCAAGTGGAAACAGGGCTAATTACGAGCAGTACTTC.

This clonotype has a handful of counts. V gene TRBV5-1 combines with J gene TRBJ2-7, with unresolved D. The CDR3 is made up of 13 amino acids. CDR1 is SGHRS and CDR2 is YFSETQ in the germline V gene. Trimming left V 5 bases short and J 3 bases short, with 12 bases between. The CDR3 protein is CASREVMGYEQYF. The CDR3 coding sequence is TGCGCCAGCAGGGAAGTCATGGGCTACGAGCAGTACTTC.

V usage is TRBV7-9 and J usage is TRBJ1-5; D possibly corresponds to TRBD1 (6 bases). Per the germline V gene, CDR1 is SEHNR and CDR2 is FQNEAQ (reference sequence). Trimming pared 2 bases from V and 6 bases from J, leaving 11 bases between. The CDR3 has 14 amino acids. The CDR3 reads CASSLSTGTQPQHF. Written as DNA, the CDR3 is TGTGCCAGCAGCTTATCCACAGGGACTCAGCCCCAGCATTTT.

At least ten counts were recorded for this clonotype. The junction departs from the called germline gene at one end, perhaps through a read error. CDR3 sequence reads: CASSSLTGWGDTIYF. DNA of the CDR3: TGCGCCAGCAGCTCGCTGACAGGGTGGGGAGACACCATATATTTT. The V call is TRBV11-2, the J call TRBJ1-3; 7 nucleotides align to TRBD1. Per germline, CDR1 SGHAT and CDR2 FQNNGV. The CDR3 consists of 15 residues. Full variable domain (rest looked up from reference TRBV11-2 and TRBJ1-3): EAGVAQSPRYKIIEKRQSVAFWCNPISGHATLYWYQQILGQGPKLLIQFQNNGVVDDSQLPKDRFSAERLKGVDSTLKIQPAKLEDSAVYLCASSSLTGWGDTIYFGEGSWLTVV.

This clonotype has a count of ten or more. The gene calls are TRBV2 and TRBJ2-3; no reliable D call. This CDR3 has 14 amino acids. Trimming shortened V by 2 bases and J by 2 bases, and 8 bases separated the two germline ends. CDR1 and CDR2 (germline): SNHLY, FYNNEI. The CDR3, as DNA: TGTGCCAGCAGTGAACTGCTCAACACAGATACGCAGTATTTT. Its translation: CASSELLNTDTQYF.

This clonotype was observed many times. This rearrangement joins TRBV12-3 or TRBV12-4 to TRBJ2-5; TRBD1 might be the D (5 bases). The CDR3 is 15 amino acids. The germline V and J ends were trimmed by 1 base and 4 bases, with 13 bases remaining between them. The CDR3 region has the DNA TGTGCCAGCAGTTTAGGGATGGTCCAGGGAGAGACCCAGTACTTC. It specifies CASSLGMVQGETQYF.